The present T cell receptor beta chain was sequenced within a study of shared clonotypes between healthy human individuals (dated by TCRdb to 2018 to 2021). About the investigation overall: Three men and two women, aged 18 to 49 years, made up the cohort. Each donor's leukapheresis produced roughly between roughly 0.85 and 9 billion PBMCs. Different laboratories and diverse techniques were used to prepare libraries and sequence TCR repertoires, to increase sequencing depth and limit assay-specific biases. For each donor, CD4 naive and CD4 memory were each given three plates, CD8 naive was given two plates, and CD8 memory was given one plate. Blood TCR repertoires of roughly five healthy adults were deeply sequenced to estimate repertoire size and the extent of clonotype sharing between individuals. Here is what the overall study found, with its caveats: Clonotypes shared by all four sorted-subset donors showed higher generation probabilities than non-shared clonotypes. Sampling was limited to blood, and TCR repertoires in tissue likely differ from TCR repertoires in blood. Rarefaction of sorted-subset datasets indicated incomplete sequencing despite the large sequencing depth. Naive subsets generally had larger estimated clonotype richness than memory subsets. Sharing across several donors was observed for approximately 5% of naive CD4, around 3.5% of naive CD8, about 2.3% of memory CD4, and approximately 0.41% of memory CD8 clonotypes. The small number of donors limited the genetic and exposure-history diversity represented. Based on pairwise subsampling, the degree of clonotype sharing among donors was expected to be affected by sequencing depth.

CD8 naive samples consisted of CD45RO-negative cells that were positively selected for CCR7, yielding a CD45RA+CCR7+ population without TemRA cells. The donors were healthy, HIV-negative adults who had no recently reported acute infections or vaccinations. Only Caucasian adults living in Nashville, Tennessee, USA were represented among the donors. After blood collection by leukapheresis, PBMCs were isolated using Ficoll-Histopaque density gradient centrifugation and then cryopreserved in the vapor phase of liquid nitrogen. Analytical flow cytometry was used to check the purity and quantity of every magnetically sorted T cell population. Each sorted fraction had its genomic DNA isolated and then quantified by UV absorbance on a Nanodrop 2000c. Comment on this clone: Its antigen has not been determined. Qualities for individual bases were not recorded, and no much larger clone is one base off.

At the junction V is shortened by 6 bases and J by 3 bases, with 21 bases in between. The germline V gene specifies MDHEN as CDR1 and SYDVKM as CDR2. The CDR3 contains 16 residues, cysteine and phenylalanine counted. Only CDR3 DNA remains: 48 bases, in frame from the first base. TCR CDR3 regions were amplified from genomic DNA by multiplex PCR using the deep immunoSEQ assay. For each cell subset, the extracted genomic DNA was distributed evenly across all wells of several immunoSEQ 96-well plates, and each plate served as one replicate. For sorted subsets, 200 to 250 ng of genomic DNA, equivalent to 25,000 to 30,000 T cell genomes, went into each replicate PCR. The purified libraries were quantified using a Qubit 3.0 fluorometer, sized with a Bioanalyzer 2100, and then quantified again using the KAPA Library Quantification kit. A separate single-read 150-cycle Illumina NextSeq 550 flow cell was used to sequence each immunoSEQ 96-well plate. The original pipeline was this. The immunoSEQ output contained only junctional sequences without quality scores, so filtering could not match that applied to full-length reads. Sequences were annotated with PyIR, a Python wrapper for IgBLAST v1.9, using IMGT germline references to assign V/J genes and CDR3. Reads were removed for weak V/J assignments (E-value above 1e-6), missing CDR3, stop codons, out-of-frame junctions, or ambiguous translated residues. V3J clonotypes were defined as sequences sharing an identical inferred V gene, J gene, and CDR3 amino acid sequence. Percentage overlap between repertoires was computed as shared unique clonotypes divided by the size of the smaller repertoire. Three approaches were used to assess repertoire richness: RTK rarefaction, the Chao1 estimator, and Recon v2.1 estimates of unobserved clonotypes. For all TCRbeta clonotypes obtained by the gDNA method from a few donors, generation probabilities were computed with OLGA. Not all clones reach the TCRdb copy of this immuneACCESS table, which keeps in-frame sequences only. Checked studies attribute under half of the gap to unresolved V genes and leave the rest unexplained. V and J calls and clone size are as listed in that table; D and trimming were resolved from the DNA. This sample gives approximately 600,000 clones in total; 85% to 95% of them show up just once. The leading ten clones occupy over 0.1% of the sample.

The V gene is TRBV28 and the J gene is TRBJ2-7; no D gene is confidently identified. The source material was naive CD8+ T cells sorted from blood. The meaning of the sample's cell subset or site label: CD45RA+CCR7+. The source is a woman in her thirties in good health. The bases read TGTGCCAGCAGGGGCCATACTGGAATAAAGCACTACGAGCAGTACTTC. Its protein is CASRGHTGIKHYEQYF.